This T cell receptor (beta chain) was recovered during a study of T cell repertoires in cytomegalovirus infection. Looking at the study overall: TCR beta signatures that were public indicated CMV infection and matching HLA type.

With regard to this clonotype: Its antigen remains unknown.

TCRdb called the reads again in MiXCR, with one record for every CDR3 protein. The data hold almost 500,000 distinct CDR3 sequences, with approximately 11% observed a single time. Study-wide points: HLA-C-restricted CMV clonotypes gave the most frequent clonotype in two of eight donors.

The CDR3 is made up of 15 amino acids. With V trimmed by 2 bases and J by 6 bases, 8 bases remained unmatched. Per the germline V gene, CDR1 is WSHSY and CDR2 is SAAADI. The chain is built from TRBV10-2 and TRBJ2-3; 7 nucleotides agree with TRBD1. The specimen was PBMCs. The TCR sequence derives from a human donor in good health (CMV status not recorded). Some clones in this sample may be carry-over from other donors' samples. The CDR3 sequence: CASSEPRQGYDTQYF. The CDR3 region has the DNA TGCGCCAGCAGTGAGCCCCGACAGGGCTATGATACGCAGTATTTT.